Sequencing of this TCR beta chain was carried out in a study of CD8+ T cells in alopecia areata. Study background: The drug, tofacitinib, lasted 6 to 18 months, followed by 6 months off drug.

Looked up from germline, CDR1 is MRHNA and CDR2 is SNTAGT. The CDR3 has 13 residues. V lost 0 bases, J lost 9 bases, and 6 bases lay in between. RNA extraction and reverse transcription yielded cDNA as sequencing template. Assay used: immunoSEQ multiplex PCR; TCRdb lists only in-frame clones, some missing. The sample yields around 140,000 clones, approximately 87% seen once. The sequencing used CD8+ T cells sorted from blood, collected at week 0. The origin of this receptor is a human donor with alopecia areata. This rearrangement joins TRBV6-4 to TRBJ1-6, with a possible D match to TRBD1 (6 bases). The CDR3 DNA follows: TGTGCCAGCAGTGACTCGGACAGTTCACCCCTCCACTTT. This codes for CASSDSDSSPLHF.